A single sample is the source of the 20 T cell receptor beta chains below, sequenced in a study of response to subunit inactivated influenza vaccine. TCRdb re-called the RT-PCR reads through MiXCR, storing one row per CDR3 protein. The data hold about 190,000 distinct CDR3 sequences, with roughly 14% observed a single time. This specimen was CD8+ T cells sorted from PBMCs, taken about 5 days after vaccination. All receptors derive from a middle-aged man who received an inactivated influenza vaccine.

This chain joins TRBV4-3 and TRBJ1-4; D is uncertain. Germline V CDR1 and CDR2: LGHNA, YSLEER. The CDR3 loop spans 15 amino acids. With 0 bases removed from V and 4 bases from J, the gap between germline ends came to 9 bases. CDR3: CASSQDPFRNEKLFF. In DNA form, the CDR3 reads TGCGCCAGCAGCCAAGATCCCTTCCGTAATGAAAAACTGTTTTTT.

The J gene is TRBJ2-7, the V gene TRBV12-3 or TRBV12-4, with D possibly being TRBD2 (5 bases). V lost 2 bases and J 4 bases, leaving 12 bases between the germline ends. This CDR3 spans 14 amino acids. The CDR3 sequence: CASSLSSSGYEQYF. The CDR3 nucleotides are TGTGCCAGCAGTTTATCCAGCTCGGGGTACGAGCAGTACTTC.

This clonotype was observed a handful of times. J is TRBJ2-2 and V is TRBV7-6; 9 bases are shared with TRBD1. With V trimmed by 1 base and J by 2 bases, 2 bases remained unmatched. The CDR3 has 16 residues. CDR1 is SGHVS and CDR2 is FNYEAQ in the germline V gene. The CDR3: CASSLETGGNTGELFF. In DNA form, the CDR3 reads TGTGCCAGCAGCTTAGAGACAGGGGGAAACACCGGGGAGCTGTTTTTT.

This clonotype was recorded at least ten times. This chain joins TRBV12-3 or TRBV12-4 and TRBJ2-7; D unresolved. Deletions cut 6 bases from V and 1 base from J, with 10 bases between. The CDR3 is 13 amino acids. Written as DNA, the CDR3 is TGTGCCAGCAGCCGGCATATATCCTACGAGCAGTACTTC. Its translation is CASSRHISYEQYF.

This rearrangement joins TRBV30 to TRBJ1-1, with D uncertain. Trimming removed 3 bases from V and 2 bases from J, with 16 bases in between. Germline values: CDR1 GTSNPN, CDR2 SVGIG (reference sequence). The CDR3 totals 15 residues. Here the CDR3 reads CAWRSSGGVNTEAFF. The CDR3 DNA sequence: TGTGCCTGGAGGTCCTCGGGCGGGGTCAACACTGAAGCTTTCTTT.

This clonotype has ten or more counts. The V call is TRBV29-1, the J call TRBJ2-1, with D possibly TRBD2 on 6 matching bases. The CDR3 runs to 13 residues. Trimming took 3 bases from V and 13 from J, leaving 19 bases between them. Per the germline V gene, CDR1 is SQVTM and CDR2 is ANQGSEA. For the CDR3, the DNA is TGCAGCGTTGATGGGGTACCGGGAGTGGATCAGTTCTTC. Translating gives CSVDGVPGVDQFF.

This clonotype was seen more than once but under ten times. CDR3 loop: CASRGWTDNSPLHF. CDR3 DNA: TGCGCCAGCAGAGGATGGACTGATAATTCACCCCTCCACTTT. This chain connects TRBV5-1 to TRBJ1-6; D not certain. Germline-derived CDR1 and CDR2 are SGHRS and YFSETQ. The V gene lost 5 bases and the J gene lost 5 bases, with 11 bases spanning the gap. The CDR3 totals 14 residues.

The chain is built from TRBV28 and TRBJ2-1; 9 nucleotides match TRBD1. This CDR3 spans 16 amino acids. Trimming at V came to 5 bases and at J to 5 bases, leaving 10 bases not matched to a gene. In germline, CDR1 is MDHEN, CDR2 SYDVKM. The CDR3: CASSTRTGVIDNEQFF. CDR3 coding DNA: TGTGCCAGCAGTACAAGGACAGGGGTTATCGACAATGAGCAGTTCTTC.

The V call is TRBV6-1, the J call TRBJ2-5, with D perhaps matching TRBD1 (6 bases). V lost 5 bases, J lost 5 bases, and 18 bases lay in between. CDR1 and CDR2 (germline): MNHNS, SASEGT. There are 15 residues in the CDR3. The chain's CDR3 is CASSIVGGSRETQYF. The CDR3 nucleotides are TGTGCCAGCAGTATTGTTGGGGGCTCTCGGGAGACCCAGTACTTC.

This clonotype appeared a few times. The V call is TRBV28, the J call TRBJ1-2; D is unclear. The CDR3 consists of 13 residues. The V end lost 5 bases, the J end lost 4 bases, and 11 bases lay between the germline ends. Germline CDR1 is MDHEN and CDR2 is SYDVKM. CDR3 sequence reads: CASSLHPTYGYTF. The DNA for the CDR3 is TGTGCCAGCAGTCTACATCCTACCTATGGCTACACCTTC.

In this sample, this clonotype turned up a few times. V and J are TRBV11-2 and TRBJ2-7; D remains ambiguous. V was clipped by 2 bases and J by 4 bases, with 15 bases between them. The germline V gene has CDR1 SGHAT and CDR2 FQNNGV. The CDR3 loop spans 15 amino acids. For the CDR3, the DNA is TGTGCCAGCAGCTTATCCCGACGAACCACTTACGAGCAGTACTTC. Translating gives CASSLSRRTTYEQYF. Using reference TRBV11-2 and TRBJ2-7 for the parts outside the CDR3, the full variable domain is EAGVAQSPRYKIIEKRQSVAFWCNPISGHATLYWYQQILGQGPKLLIQFQNNGVVDDSQLPKDRFSAERLKGVDSTLKIQPAKLEDSAVYLCASSLSRRTTYEQYFGPGTRLTVT.

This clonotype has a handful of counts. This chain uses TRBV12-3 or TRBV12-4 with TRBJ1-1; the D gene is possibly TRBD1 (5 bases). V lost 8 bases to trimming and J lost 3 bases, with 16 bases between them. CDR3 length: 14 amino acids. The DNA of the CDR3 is TGTGCCAGCTCATCCTGGGGCGGGTACACTGAAGCTTTCTTT. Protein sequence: CASSSWGGYTEAFF.

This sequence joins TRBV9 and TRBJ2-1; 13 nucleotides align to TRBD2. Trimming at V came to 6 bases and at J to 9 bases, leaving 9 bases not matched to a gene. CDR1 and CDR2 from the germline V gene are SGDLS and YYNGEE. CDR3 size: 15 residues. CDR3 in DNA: TGTGCCAGCACGGATACTAGCGGGGGGGCCGGTGAGCAGTTCTTC. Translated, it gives CASTDTSGGAGEQFF.

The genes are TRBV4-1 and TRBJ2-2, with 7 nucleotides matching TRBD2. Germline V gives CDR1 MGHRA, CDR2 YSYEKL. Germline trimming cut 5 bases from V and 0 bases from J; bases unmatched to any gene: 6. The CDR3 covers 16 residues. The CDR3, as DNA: TGCGCCAGCAGCAAGTATAGCGGGTCGAACACCGGGGAGCTGTTTTTT. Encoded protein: CASSKYSGSNTGELFF.

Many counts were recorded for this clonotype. This CDR3 reads CASSTGSYNEQFF. CDR3 nucleotide sequence: TGCGCCAGCAGCACAGGTTCCTACAATGAGCAGTTCTTC. The rearrangement joins TRBV4-3 to TRBJ2-1; D possibly corresponds to TRBD1 (5 bases). Trimming removed 5 bases from V and 1 base from J, with 6 bases in between. Germline V gene lookup returns CDR1 LGHNA and CDR2 YSLEER. The CDR3 has 13 amino acids.

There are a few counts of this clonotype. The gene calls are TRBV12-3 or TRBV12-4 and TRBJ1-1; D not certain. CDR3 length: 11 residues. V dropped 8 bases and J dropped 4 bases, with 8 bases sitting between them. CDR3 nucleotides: TGTGCCAGCTTAGCTATCACTGAAGCTTTCTTT. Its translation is CASLAITEAFF.

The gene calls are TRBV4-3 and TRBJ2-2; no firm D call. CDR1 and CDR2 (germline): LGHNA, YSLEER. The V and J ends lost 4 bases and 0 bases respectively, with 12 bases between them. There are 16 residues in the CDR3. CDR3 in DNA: TGCGCCAGCAGCCCTGACTCCCAGCCGAACACCGGGGAGCTGTTTTTT. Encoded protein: CASSPDSQPNTGELFF.

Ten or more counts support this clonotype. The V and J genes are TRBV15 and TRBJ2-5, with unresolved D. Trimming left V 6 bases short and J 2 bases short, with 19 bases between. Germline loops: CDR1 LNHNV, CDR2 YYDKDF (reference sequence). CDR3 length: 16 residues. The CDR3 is CATSVTRESSQETQYF. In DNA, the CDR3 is TGTGCCACCAGTGTGACACGCGAGTCTTCTCAAGAGACCCAGTACTTC.

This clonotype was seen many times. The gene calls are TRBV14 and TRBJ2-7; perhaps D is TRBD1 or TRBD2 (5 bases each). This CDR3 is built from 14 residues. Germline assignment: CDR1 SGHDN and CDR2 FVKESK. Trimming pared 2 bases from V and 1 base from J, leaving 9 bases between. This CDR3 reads CASSQTGRSYEQYF. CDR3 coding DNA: TGTGCCAGCAGCCAAACGGGACGGTCCTACGAGCAGTACTTC. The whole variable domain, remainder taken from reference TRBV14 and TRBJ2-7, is EAGVTQFPSHSVIEKGQTVTLRCDPISGHDNLYWYRRVMGKEIKFLLHFVKESKQDESGMPNNRFLAERTGGTYSTLKVQPAELEDSGVYFCASSQTGRSYEQYFGPGTRLTVT.

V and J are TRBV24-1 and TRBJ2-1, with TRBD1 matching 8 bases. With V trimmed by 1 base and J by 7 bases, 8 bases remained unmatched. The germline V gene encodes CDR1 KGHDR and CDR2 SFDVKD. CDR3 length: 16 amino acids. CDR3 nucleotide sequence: TGTGCCACCAGTGATTTAGCAGGGGGCGCGGGAAATGAGCAGTTCTTC. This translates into CATSDLAGGAGNEQFF.